Each of the 3 T cell receptor beta chains below was sequenced from the same sample in a study of T cells in Graves' hyperthyroidism and ophthalmopathy. Authors of the study amplified TCR beta CDR3 regions from RNA transcripts. Using the HTBI primer set, a first-round RT-PCR was run on the TCR CDR3. One entry per CDR3 protein results from TCRdb running MiXCR on the multiplex PCR reads. The sample consists of hundreds of thousands of distinct CDR3 sequences, about 14% of them appearing once. Sequenced: blood. The source is a woman in her late teens or twenties with Graves' hyperthyroidism.

This chain uses TRBV6-1 with TRBJ1-5; D call uncertain. Trimming shortened V by 8 bases and J by 2 bases, and 16 bases separated the two germline ends. Germline CDR1 is MNHNS and CDR2 is SASEGT. This CDR3 is built from 15 residues. The chain's CDR3 is CASSGVDGRNQPQHF. The CDR3 region has the DNA TGTGCCAGCTCCGGGGTGGACGGCCGCAATCAGCCCCAGCATTTT.

This clonotype appeared many times. Germline and junction disagree at one end, which may indicate a read error. The chain's CDR3 is CASSLGNQPQHF. DNA of the CDR3: TGTGCCAGCAGCTTAGGGAATCAGCCCCAGCATTTT. J is TRBJ1-5 and V is TRBV12-3 or TRBV12-4, with D hard to call. This CDR3 has 12 amino acids.

The chain is built from TRBV2 and TRBJ2-2; tentative D call: TRBD2 (6 bases). The CDR3 totals 13 residues. Germline loops: CDR1 SNHLY, CDR2 FYNNEI. The CDR3 protein is CVIGGANTGELFF. The CDR3 DNA is TGTGTCATAGGCGGGGCGAACACCGGGGAGCTGTTTTTT.